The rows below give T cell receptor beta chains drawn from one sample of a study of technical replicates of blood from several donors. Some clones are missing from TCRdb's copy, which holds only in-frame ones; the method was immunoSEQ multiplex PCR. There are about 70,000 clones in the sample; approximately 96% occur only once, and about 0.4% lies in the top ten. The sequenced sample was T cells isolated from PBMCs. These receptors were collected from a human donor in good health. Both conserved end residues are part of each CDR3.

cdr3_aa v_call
CASSYATGGDGYTF TRBV7-6
CASSPGLVTDTQYF TRBV7-3
CASTERGGEKLFF TRBV6-5
CSVGLAGSLIAQYF TRBV29-1
CASSQELVHNTQYF TRBV4-1
CASSFNLAQGGYEQFF TRBV5-1
CAISEYGQGTNEQYF TRBV10-3
CASSKGTSGLYEQYF TRBV7-3
CASSPNSGSMTDTQYF TRBV5-1
CASSLDSGRADTQYF TRBV11-2
CASSVQRELYNEQFF TRBV10-2
CASSISRVDGYTF TRBV19
CASSWTSINEQFF TRBV27
CASSSPEGGRGDTQYF TRBV28
CASSLSGQGHGYTF TRBV7-2
CASSPGTGANYGYTF TRBV6-4
CASSGLYYEQYF TRBV2
CASSLKVFRPFQENTEAFF TRBV7-2